This paragraph covers one T cell receptor (beta chain) sequence. The antigen it binds to is not known. Within one base of it there is no much larger clone, and no base qualities were kept. Within the sample, other DNA sequences also encode this same CDR3. The library was generated by the immunoSEQ multiplex PCR assay. Per the original workflow: A statistical classification framework was built for diagnosing cytomegalovirus status from the catalog of TCR beta chain sequences. This is the immuneACCESS table as TCRdb keeps it, with only in-frame sequences that have V and J called. A part of the clones is gone; compared with another copy, unresolved V genes explain less than half, and the rest is unexplained. The V and J calls and clone size come from that table; D and trimming were worked out from the DNA. The sample has fewer than 120,000 clones on record, over 85% of them singletons. Together, the top ten hold under 2% of the sample.

Including the terminal cysteine and phenylalanine, the CDR3 comprises 14 residues. Only CDR3 DNA is held: 42 bases, read in frame from base 1. V ends up 2 bases short and J 1 base short, with an unmatched junction base count of 1. Taken from the germline V gene, the CDR1 and CDR2 loops are SGHRS and YFSETQ. This sample is part of a study of cytomegalovirus exposure and HLA in healthy donors (dated by TCRdb to between 2016 and 2019). Background for the entire study: According to a later analysis, the roughly 120 validation repertoires were produced on the same platform as the 666 repertoires of the first cohort. The aim of the study was to test whether cataloging public T cell receptors could identify signatures of past pathogen exposure. A separate validation cohort of approximately 120 different subjects was used in addition to the roughly 670-subject first cohort. High-throughput TCR immunosequencing, statistical association of individual TCRs with disease status, and machine learning were combined to predict cytomegalovirus infection status.

Summary of the overall study and its limitations: In both the original and validation cohorts, the classifier was reported to diagnose cytomegalovirus status with high specificity and sensitivity. The study listed 150 to 200 TCR beta chains as associated with cytomegalovirus. While some public TCRs were present in many individuals, most TCR sequences turned up only very rarely across donors. All 120 or so repertoires were used to score co-occurrence in the validation cohort in a later analysis, because that analysis had no HLA typing for the cohort. In vitro tests confirmed that a few of the cytomegalovirus-associated TCR beta chains recognize cytomegalovirus antigens. In a later analysis, TCRs clustered in the first cohort were found to also tend to co-occur in the roughly 130 validation repertoires, with around 94% of cluster scores above 0. The authors suggested that the approach could potentially be generalized to other disease states and immunological phenotypes.

The donors were included in the validation cohort of 130 or so subjects, a group kept apart from the approximately 690-subject first cohort. The receptor's source is a young woman in good health and CMV-seronegative. Sequenced: PBMCs. The rearrangement joined TRBV5-1 to TRBJ2-3; TRBD1 fits 7 bases in the junction. The CDR3 protein sequence reads: CASSLDRGTDTQYF. The DNA sequence follows: TGCGCCAGCAGCTTAGACAGGGGCACAGATACGCAGTATTTT.